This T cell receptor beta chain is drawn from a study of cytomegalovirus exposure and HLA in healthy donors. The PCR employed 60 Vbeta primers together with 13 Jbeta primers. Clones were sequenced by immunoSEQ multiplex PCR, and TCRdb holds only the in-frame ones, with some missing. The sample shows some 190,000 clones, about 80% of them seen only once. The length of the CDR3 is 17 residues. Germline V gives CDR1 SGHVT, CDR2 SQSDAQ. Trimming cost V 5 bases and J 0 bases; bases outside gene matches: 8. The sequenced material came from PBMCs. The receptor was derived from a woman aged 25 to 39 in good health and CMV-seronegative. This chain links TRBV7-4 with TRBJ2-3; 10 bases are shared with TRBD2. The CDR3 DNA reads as TGTGCCAGCAGCCCCACTACTAGCGGGGAAAGCACAGATACGCAGTATTTT. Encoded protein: CASSPTTSGESTDTQYF.